This TCR beta chain was sequenced in a study of T-cell reconstitution after alpha-beta-depleted transplantation in children. The germline V gene encodes CDR1 SNHLY and CDR2 FYNNEI. Deletions cut 4 bases from V and 3 bases from J, with 16 bases between. The CDR3 totals 15 residues. TCRbeta library preparation incorporated unique molecular identifiers. TCRdb called the PCR reads again in MiXCR, with one record for every CDR3 protein. The sample shows about 480,000 distinct CDR3 sequences, around 12% of them seen only once. This clonotype has at least ten counts. This sample comprised PBMCs from the stem cell graft donor, obtained from the stem cell graft. J is TRBJ2-7 and V is TRBV2; unclear D gene. This clonotype originated in a human donor who donated a stem cell graft to a child with combined immunodeficiency. CDR3 residues: CASSADGASYYEQYF. CDR3 in DNA: TGTGCCAGCAGTGCCGACGGAGCTTCGTACTACGAGCAGTACTTC.